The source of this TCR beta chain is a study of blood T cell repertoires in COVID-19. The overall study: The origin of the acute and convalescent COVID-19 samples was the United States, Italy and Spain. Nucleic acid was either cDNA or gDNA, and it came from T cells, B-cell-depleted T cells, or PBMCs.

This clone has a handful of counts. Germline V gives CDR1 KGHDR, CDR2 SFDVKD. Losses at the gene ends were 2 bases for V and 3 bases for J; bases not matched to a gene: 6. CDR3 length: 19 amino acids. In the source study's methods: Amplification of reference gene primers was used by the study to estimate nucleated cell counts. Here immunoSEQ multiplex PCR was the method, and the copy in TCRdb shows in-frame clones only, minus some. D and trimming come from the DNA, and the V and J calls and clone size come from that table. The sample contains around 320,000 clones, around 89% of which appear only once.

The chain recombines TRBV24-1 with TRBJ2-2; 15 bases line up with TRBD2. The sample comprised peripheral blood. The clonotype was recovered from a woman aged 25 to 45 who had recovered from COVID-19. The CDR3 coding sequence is TGTGCCACCAGTGATTCCGGACTAGCGGGGGGGCCGGACACCGGGGAGCTGTTTTTT. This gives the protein CATSDSGLAGGPDTGELFF.